This record looks at one T cell receptor (beta chain) sequence and its context. Its antigen is still unknown. Data came from immunoSEQ multiplex PCR; TCRdb stores just in-frame clones and leaves some out. The top ten clones hold 0.06% of a sample with hundreds of thousands of clones, about 96% of them seen once. This specimen comes from a study of shared clonotypes between healthy human individuals. This CDR3 region has 13 residues. Germline CDR1 reads SGHDT; CDR2 reads YYEEEE. V gave up 0 bases and J gave up 6 bases, with 9 bases separating them. Notes on the study in general: The authors sampled blood alone, and tissue repertoires likely differ.

Input material: naive CD4+ T cells sorted from blood. Subset described: CD45RA+ positively selected. V usage is TRBV5-6 and J usage is TRBJ1-1, with D unclear. The clonotype was recovered from a woman aged 25 to 39 in good health. CDR3 nucleotide sequence: TGTGCCAGCAGCTTGGAGCCTGACTCTGAAGCTTTCTTT. This translates into CASSLEPDSEAFF. The full variable domain, in which reference TRBV5-6 and TRBJ1-1 provide the parts outside the CDR3, is DAGVTQSPTHLIKTRGQQVTLRCSPKSGHDTVSWYQQALGQGPQFIFQYYEEEERQRGNFPDRFSGHQFPNYSSELNVNALLLGDSALYLCASSLEPDSEAFFGQGTRLTVV.